The next 20 T cell receptor beta chains were all read from a single sample in a study of T cells after yellow fever vaccination. TCRdb analysed the 5' RACE reads with MiXCR anew, one entry per CDR3 protein. The table shows about 350,000 distinct CDR3 sequences, with approximately 12% occurring only once. Sequencing was performed on CD4+ T cells sorted from PBMCs, taken 15 days after the yellow fever booster vaccination. These receptors came from a man between 18 and 35 years old who received the YFV17D yellow fever vaccine.

This clonotype was counted a few times. The chain is built from TRBV7-3 and TRBJ2-3; 8 nucleotides agree with TRBD2. The germline CDR1 and CDR2 sequences are SGHTA and FQGTGA. CDR3 size: 16 residues. The V gene end was trimmed by 5 bases and the J gene end by 2 bases; junction bases not matched to a gene: 9. CDR3 protein: CASSPRGGSATDTQYF. For the CDR3, the DNA is TGTGCCAGCAGCCCCCGCGGGGGGTCCGCCACAGATACGCAGTATTTT. The complete variable domain, with remaining parts taken from reference TRBV7-3 and TRBJ2-3, reads GAGVSQTPSNKVTEKGKYVELRCDPISGHTALYWYRQSLGQGPEFLIYFQGTGAADDSGLPNDRFFAVRPEGSVSTLKIQRTERGDSAVYLCASSPRGGSATDTQYFGPGTRLTVL.

The rearrangement uses TRBV3-1 and TRBJ1-2, with 8 bases matching TRBD1. With V trimmed by 4 bases and J by 10 bases, 8 bases remained unmatched. The germline V gene encodes CDR1 LGHDT and CDR2 YNNKEL (reference sequence). This CDR3 contains 13 residues. CDR3 nucleotides: TGTGCCAGCAGCCCCGGACAGGGAGGACTCTACACCTTC. It specifies CASSPGQGGLYTF.

This clonotype was recorded a few times. The J gene is TRBJ1-1, the V gene TRBV2, with unresolved D. Germline V gene data show CDR1 as SNHLY and CDR2 as FYNNEI. V was pared by 7 bases and J by 1 base, with 7 bases between. The CDR3 spans 12 residues. The CDR3 spells CASTRENTEAFF. CDR3 coding DNA: TGTGCCAGCACTCGGGAGAACACTGAAGCTTTCTTT.

This clonotype was picked up a small number of times. One end of the junction fails to match germline, which may point to a read error. The rearrangement joins TRBV4-1 to TRBJ2-5, with TRBD1 matching over 9 bases. Germline CDR1 MGHRA, CDR2 YSYEKL. CDR3 length: 10 amino acids. CDR3 in amino acids: CANPYGTGNF. CDR3 nucleotides: TGCGCCAATCCGTACGGGACAGGGAACTTC.

The chain combines TRBV24-1 with TRBJ2-5; a weak D match, TRBD1 (6 bases). This CDR3 spans 13 amino acids. Trimming removed 10 bases at V and 0 bases at J, with 11 bases between. Germline CDR1 and CDR2: KGHDR and SFDVKD. CDR3 nucleotides: TGTGCCACGGGGGACACCTACCAAGAGACCCAGTACTTC. This translates into CATGDTYQETQYF.

The V gene is TRBV18, the J gene TRBJ2-7, with D perhaps matching TRBD2 (6 bases). This CDR3 has 15 amino acids. V was cut by 4 bases and J by 1 base, with 14 bases left in between. Germline V gives CDR1 KGHSH, CDR2 LQKENI. CDR3 region: CASSREADSSYEQYF. The CDR3 DNA follows: TGTGCCAGCTCACGGGAGGCTGATTCATCCTACGAGCAGTACTTC. The variable domain in full, completed from reference TRBV18 and TRBJ2-7, reads NAGVMQNPRHLVRRRGQEARLRCSPMKGHSHVYWYRQLPEEGLKFMVYLQKENIIDESGMPKERFSAEFPKEGPSILRIQQVVRGDSAAYFCASSREADSSYEQYFGPGTRLTVT.

The chain is built from TRBV28 and TRBJ1-4, with TRBD1 matching over 8 bases. V was clipped by 6 bases and J by 7 bases; unmatched bases: 10. Germline loops: CDR1 MDHEN, CDR2 SYDVKM. This CDR3 has 15 amino acids. CDR3 protein: CASSGNQGAGEKLFF. The DNA for the CDR3 is TGTGCCAGCAGCGGGAACCAGGGGGCTGGTGAAAAACTGTTTTTT.

The V and J genes are TRBV6-6 and TRBJ2-5; 12 bases match TRBD1. The CDR3 sequence is 17 residues long. J was trimmed by 5 bases and V by 2 bases; bases with no gene match: 9. Germline lookup yields CDR1 MNHNY and CDR2 SVGAGI (reference sequence). CDR3 protein: CASSYHRGTGGGETQYF. The CDR3 DNA sequence: TGTGCCAGCAGTTACCATCGCGGGACAGGGGGCGGGGAGACCCAGTACTTC.

The genes are TRBV11-1 and TRBJ2-1, with 10 positions matching TRBD2. V trimming: 5 bases; J trimming: 0 bases; junction bases outside the gene matches: 4. Germline-derived CDR1 and CDR2 are SGHAT and FQDESV (reference sequence). This CDR3 is 16 amino acids long. CDR3: CASSPVAGGSYNEQFF. CDR3 sequence (DNA): TGTGCCAGCAGCCCCGTAGCGGGGGGCTCCTACAATGAGCAGTTCTTC.

The chain links TRBV12-3 or TRBV12-4 to TRBJ1-2; D is unresolved. Trimming took 1 base from V and 6 from J, leaving 9 bases between them. The length of the CDR3 is 13 residues. The CDR3 loop is CASSLDSIHGYTF. For the CDR3, the DNA is TGTGCCAGCAGTTTAGACAGTATCCATGGCTACACCTTC.

Concerning this clonotype itself: With a much larger clone just one base away, this may be a read error. V gene TRBV15 combines with J gene TRBJ2-4, with 8 bases lining up with TRBD1. The CDR3 extends over 20 amino acids. The germline CDR1 and CDR2 sequences are LNHNV and YYDKDF (reference sequence). V shed 3 bases, J shed 0 bases, and the junction held 16 bases outside the gene matches. The CDR3, as DNA: TGTGCCACCAGCAGGGGGGCGTCCGGACAGGGATTTCCAGCCAAAAACATTCAGTACTTC. It specifies CATSRGASGQGFPAKNIQYF.

The chain combines TRBV7-3 with TRBJ1-1; D remains ambiguous. This CDR3 region has 13 residues. Germline V lookup: CDR1 SGHTA, CDR2 FQGTGA. Trimming stripped 8 bases from V and 0 bases from J, with 10 bases between. The chain's CDR3 is CASRMSMNTEAFF. The DNA for the CDR3 is TGTGCCAGCCGGATGTCCATGAACACTGAAGCTTTCTTT.

The chain has TRBV5-1 and TRBJ2-7; D remains unclear. Germline V gene lookup returns CDR1 SGHRS and CDR2 YFSETQ. This CDR3 contains 15 residues. V was pared by 1 base and J by 0 bases, with 11 bases between. The CDR3 bases are TGCGCCAGCAGCTTGTACCCGGTAGACTCCTACGAGCAGTACTTC. Amino acids: CASSLYPVDSYEQYF.

There are a few counts of this clonotype. The V gene is TRBV5-4, the J gene TRBJ2-3; 13 nucleotides line up with TRBD2. CDR1 is SGHNT and CDR2 is YYREEE in the germline V gene (reference sequence). The ends lost 7 bases at V and 5 bases at J; junction bases unmatched: 7. The CDR3 spans 15 residues. CDR3 bases: TGTGCCAGCGCAAGCCGACTAGCGGGGGGAGATACGCAGTATTTT. It specifies CASASRLAGGDTQYF.

Only a few counts were recorded for this clonotype. This chain links TRBV29-1 with TRBJ2-2; D perhaps matches TRBD1 (5 bases). Deletions cut 4 bases from V and 6 bases from J, with 12 bases between. Germline V CDR1 and CDR2: SQVTM, ANQGSEA. The CDR3 sequence is 13 residues long. CDR3 residues: CSVVVATAGELFF. The CDR3 coding sequence is TGCAGCGTTGTTGTCGCGACAGCCGGGGAGCTGTTTTTT.

This chain links TRBV6-2 or TRBV6-3 with TRBJ2-5, with D tentatively TRBD2 (6 bases). CDR1 MNHEY and CDR2 SVGEGT come from the germline V gene. CDR3 length: 15 amino acids. V dropped 5 bases and J dropped 3 bases, with 16 bases sitting between them. CDR3 residues: CASSHWDGRKETQYF. In DNA form, the CDR3 reads TGTGCCAGCAGTCACTGGGACGGGAGAAAAGAGACCCAGTACTTC.

This sequence joins TRBV5-1 and TRBJ1-1; D is possibly TRBD1 (6 bases). Per germline, CDR1 SGHRS and CDR2 YFSETQ. The V gene lost 5 bases and the J gene lost 7 bases, with 15 bases spanning the gap. The CDR3 sequence is 13 residues long. The CDR3 coding sequence is TGCGCCAGCAGTTACAGCAGGGGTTTTGAAGCTTTCTTT. Amino acid sequence: CASSYSRGFEAFF.

The chain carries TRBV3-1 and TRBJ2-1; unclear D gene. Germline lookup yields CDR1 LGHDT and CDR2 YNNKEL (reference sequence). V lost 4 bases to trimming and J lost 0 bases, with 10 bases between them. This CDR3 has 15 residues. CDR3 sequence: CASSPRFPSYNEQFF. The CDR3, as DNA: TGTGCCAGCAGCCCCCGCTTCCCCTCCTACAATGAGCAGTTCTTC.

The V and J genes are TRBV6-1 and TRBJ2-2, with a possible D match to TRBD1 (6 bases). This CDR3 is 15 amino acids long. Germline V lookup: CDR1 MNHNS, CDR2 SASEGT. V lost 0 bases, J lost 4 bases, and 9 bases lay in between. The CDR3 nucleotides read TGTGCCAGCAGTGAAGCTGGGGGCTTCACCGGGGAGCTGTTTTTT. Protein sequence: CASSEAGGFTGELFF.

This clonotype has more than one count but fewer than ten. V is TRBV20-1 and J is TRBJ1-5; no definite D call. This CDR3 spans 16 amino acids. Trimming cost V 3 bases and J 0 bases, with 15 bases left between them. Germline CDR1 is DFQATT and CDR2 is SNEGSKA (reference sequence). The CDR3 DNA reads as TGCAGTGCTAGGGCTCAGCGCTTCAATAGCAATCAGCCCCAGCATTTT. The encoded protein is CSARAQRFNSNQPQHF.